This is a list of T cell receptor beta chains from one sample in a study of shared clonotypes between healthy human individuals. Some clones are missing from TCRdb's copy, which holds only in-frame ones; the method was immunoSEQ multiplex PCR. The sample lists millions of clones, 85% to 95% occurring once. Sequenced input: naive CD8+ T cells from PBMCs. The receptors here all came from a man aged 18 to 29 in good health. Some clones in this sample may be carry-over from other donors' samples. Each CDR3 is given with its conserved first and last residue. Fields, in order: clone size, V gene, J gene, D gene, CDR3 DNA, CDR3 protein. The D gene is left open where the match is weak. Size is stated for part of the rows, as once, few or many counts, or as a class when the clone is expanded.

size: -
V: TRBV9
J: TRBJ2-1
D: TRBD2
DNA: TGTGCCAGCAGCGTAGGGACTAGCGGGAGGTTAAGTGAGCAGTTCTTC
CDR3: CASSVGTSGRLSEQFF

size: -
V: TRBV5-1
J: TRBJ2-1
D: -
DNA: TGCGCCAGCAGCTTTGGGGGCTCCTACAATGAGCAGTTCTTC
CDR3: CASSFGGSYNEQFF

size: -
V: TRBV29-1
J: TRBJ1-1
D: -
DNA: TGCAGCGTTGGGACGGGGAACACTGAAGCTTTCTTT
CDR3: CSVGTGNTEAFF

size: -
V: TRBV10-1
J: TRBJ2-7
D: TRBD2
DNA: TGCGCCAGCAGCGCCCCGCTTAGGCGGGAGGGCCCTCGGTCCTACGAGCAGTACTTC
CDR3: CASSAPLRREGPRSYEQYF

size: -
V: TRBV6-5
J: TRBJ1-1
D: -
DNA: TGTGCCAGCAGTTACGGCGGTAGTGGTTACACTGAAGCTTTCTTT
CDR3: CASSYGGSGYTEAFF

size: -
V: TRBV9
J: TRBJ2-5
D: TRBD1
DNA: TGTGCCAGCAGCGCCCGACAGGGGCAAGAGACCCAGTACTTC
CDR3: CASSARQGQETQYF

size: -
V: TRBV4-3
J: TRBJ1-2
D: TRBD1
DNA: TGCGCCAGCAGCCAAGGAAGAAGGGCAGGGGGGGAAGGCTACACCTTC
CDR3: CASSQGRRAGGEGYTF

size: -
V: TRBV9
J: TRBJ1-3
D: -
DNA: TGTGCCAGCAGCGCATGGGTAGGACGCTCTGGAAACACCATATATTTT
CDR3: CASSAWVGRSGNTIYF

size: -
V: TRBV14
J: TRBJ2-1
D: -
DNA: TGTGCCAGCAGCCGCGGTCGGAGCTCCTACAATGAGCAGTTCTTC
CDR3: CASSRGRSSYNEQFF

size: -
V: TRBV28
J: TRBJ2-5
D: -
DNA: TGTGCCAGCAGATATACAGGGGCGGGGGAGACCCAGTACTTC
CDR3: CASRYTGAGETQYF

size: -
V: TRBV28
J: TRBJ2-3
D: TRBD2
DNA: TGTGCCAGCAGTTACGACCTAGCGGAAGTTAGCACAGATACGCAGTATTTT
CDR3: CASSYDLAEVSTDTQYF

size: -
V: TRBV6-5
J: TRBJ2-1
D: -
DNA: TGTGCCAGCAGTTATAATCAGTATAGCTCCTACAATGAGCAGTTCTTC
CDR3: CASSYNQYSSYNEQFF

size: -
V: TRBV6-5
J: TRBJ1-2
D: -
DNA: TGTGCCAGCAGTTACTCGACCTTAGATAACTATGGCTACACCTTC
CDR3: CASSYSTLDNYGYTF

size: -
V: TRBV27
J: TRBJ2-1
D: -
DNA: TGTGCCAGCAGTTTTAGGGGGGGTCGGTCCTACAATGAGCAGTTCTTC
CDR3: CASSFRGGRSYNEQFF

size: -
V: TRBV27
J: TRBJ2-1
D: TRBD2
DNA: TGTGCCAGCATACAATCCCCCGGGGTGTGGCGGGAGGGCCCCTACAATGAGCAGTTCTTC
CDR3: CASIQSPGVWREGPYNEQFF

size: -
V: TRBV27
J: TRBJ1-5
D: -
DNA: TGTGCCAGCAGTCTTATATCCCCACAAGGGGTTAGCAATCAGCCCCAGCATTTT
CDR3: CASSLISPQGVSNQPQHF

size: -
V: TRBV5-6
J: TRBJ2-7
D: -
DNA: TGTGCCAGCAGCTTGGATGGCAGGTCCTACGAGCAGTACTTC
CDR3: CASSLDGRSYEQYF

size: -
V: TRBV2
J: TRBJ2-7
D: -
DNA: TGTGCCAGACAGGGCTCCTACGAGCAGTACTTC
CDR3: CARQGSYEQYF

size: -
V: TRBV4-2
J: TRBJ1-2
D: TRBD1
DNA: TGTGCCAGCAGCCAAGATGGGACAGGGGGCCCTCTAGATGGCTACACCTTC
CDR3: CASSQDGTGGPLDGYTF

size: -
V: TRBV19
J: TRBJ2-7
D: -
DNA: TGTGCCAGCAGTAGCCCTAGGGGCGAGCAGTACTTC
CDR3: CASSSPRGEQYF

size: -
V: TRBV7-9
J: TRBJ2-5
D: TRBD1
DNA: TGTGCCAGCAGCACGGTTCAGGGGGCGAAGACCCAGTACTTC
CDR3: CASSTVQGAKTQYF

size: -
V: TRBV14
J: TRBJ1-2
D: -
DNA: TGTGCCAGCAGCCAGGACCTTTATGGCTACACCTTC
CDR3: CASSQDLYGYTF

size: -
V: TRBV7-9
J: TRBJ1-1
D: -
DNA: TGTGCCAGCAGCTTACCGGCGGACCGTGAAGCTTTCTTT
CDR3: CASSLPADREAFF

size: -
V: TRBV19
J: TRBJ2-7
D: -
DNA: TGTGCCAGTAGTCCTACTAGGTGGTCATCCTACGAGCAGTACTTC
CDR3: CASSPTRWSSYEQYF

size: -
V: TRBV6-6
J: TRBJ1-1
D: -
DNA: TGTGCCACCAACGAGGGAAACACTGAAGCTTTCTTT
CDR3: CATNEGNTEAFF

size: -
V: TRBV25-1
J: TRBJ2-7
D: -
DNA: TGTGCCAGCAGTGAATATAGGGTTGGGGAGCAGTACTTC
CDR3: CASSEYRVGEQYF

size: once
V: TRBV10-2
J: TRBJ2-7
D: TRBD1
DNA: TGCGCCAGCAGCCGGACAGGGGATTACTACGAGCAGTACTTC
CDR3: CASSRTGDYYEQYF

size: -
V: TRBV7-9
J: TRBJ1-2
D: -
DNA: TGTGCCAGCAGCTTAGCTTTTGCAGCGTCAACTGATGGCTACACCTTC
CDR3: CASSLAFAASTDGYTF

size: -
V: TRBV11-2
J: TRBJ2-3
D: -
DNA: TGTGCCAGCAGCTTAGCGCCCCACGGACTCCCAGGCGATACGCAGTATTTT
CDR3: CASSLAPHGLPGDTQYF

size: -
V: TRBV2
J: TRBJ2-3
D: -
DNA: TGTGCCCCGGAGGACGGCAGCACAGATACGCAGTATTTT
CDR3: CAPEDGSTDTQYF

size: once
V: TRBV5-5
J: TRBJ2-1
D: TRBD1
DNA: TGTGCCAGCAGCTTGTTCGGGACAGGACCCTACAATGAGCAGTTCTTC
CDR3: CASSLFGTGPYNEQFF

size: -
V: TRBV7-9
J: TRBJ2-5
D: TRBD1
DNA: TGTGCCAGCAGCTTAGATAGGGACAGGGGGTACCAAGAGACCCAGTACTTC
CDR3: CASSLDRDRGYQETQYF

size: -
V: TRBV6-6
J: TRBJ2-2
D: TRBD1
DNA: TGTGCCAGCAGTCACGTGACAGGGACCTCCGGGGAGCTGTTTTTT
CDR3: CASSHVTGTSGELFF

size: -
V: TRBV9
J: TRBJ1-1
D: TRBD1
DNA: TGTGCCAGCAGCCTCGGCCTTGACAGGGCCCGGGTCGCTGAAGCTTTCTTT
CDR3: CASSLGLDRARVAEAFF

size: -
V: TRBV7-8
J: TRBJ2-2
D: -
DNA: TGTGCCAGCAGCTTAGGGATAGAGGAGCTGTTTTTT
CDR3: CASSLGIEELFF

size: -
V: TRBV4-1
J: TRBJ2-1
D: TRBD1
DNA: TGCGCCAGCAGCCACGTCACAGGGGTCCTGCGCAATGAGCAGTTCTTC
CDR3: CASSHVTGVLRNEQFF

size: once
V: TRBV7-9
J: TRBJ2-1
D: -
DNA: TGTGCCAGCAGCCCCTCCGGGGGTATAGATGAGCAGTTCTTC
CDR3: CASSPSGGIDEQFF

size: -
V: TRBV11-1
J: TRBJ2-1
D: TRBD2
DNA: TGTGCCAGCAGCTTAGCGTCTAGCGGCAATGAGCAGTTCTTC
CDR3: CASSLASSGNEQFF

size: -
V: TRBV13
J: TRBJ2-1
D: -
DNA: TGTGCCAGCAGCCCAAGGGGACTCAGGGCCGGCAGGGCCTACAATGAGCAGTTCTTC
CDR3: CASSPRGLRAGRAYNEQFF

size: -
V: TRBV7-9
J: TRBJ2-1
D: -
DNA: TGTGCCAGCAGCCGCCCCTCTATAGCGAACAATGAGCAGTTCTTC
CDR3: CASSRPSIANNEQFF

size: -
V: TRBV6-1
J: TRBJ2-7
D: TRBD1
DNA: TGTGCCAGCAGTGTCTTAGGGACAGGGTTTAACTACGAGCAGTACTTC
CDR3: CASSVLGTGFNYEQYF

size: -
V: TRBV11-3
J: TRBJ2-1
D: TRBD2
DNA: TGTGCCAGCAGCTTAGATCGTGGACTAGCGGCCTACAATGAGCAGTTCTTC
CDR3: CASSLDRGLAAYNEQFF

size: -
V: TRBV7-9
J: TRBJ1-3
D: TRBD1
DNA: TGTGCCAGCAGCACAAGGACAGGGGGTGGAAACACCATATATTTT
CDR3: CASSTRTGGGNTIYF

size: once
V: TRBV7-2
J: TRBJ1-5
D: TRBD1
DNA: TGTGCCAGCAGCCTCAGGGGGTCTTTGAAGCCCCAGCATTTT
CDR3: CASSLRGSLKPQHF

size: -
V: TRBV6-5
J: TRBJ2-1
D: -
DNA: TGTGCCAGTCGGGGGTTCTCCTACAATGAGCAGTTCTTC
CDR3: CASRGFSYNEQFF

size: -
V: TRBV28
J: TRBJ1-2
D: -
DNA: TGTGCCAGCAGAACGGACAGTCCTGGCTACACCTTC
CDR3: CASRTDSPGYTF

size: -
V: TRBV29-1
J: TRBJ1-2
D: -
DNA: TGCAGCGTTGAAGGTCCTGGGGATGGCTACACCTTC
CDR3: CSVEGPGDGYTF

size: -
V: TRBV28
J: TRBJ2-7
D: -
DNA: TGTGCCAGCAGTTTAGCGGAAGCTTTCGAGCAGTACTTC
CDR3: CASSLAEAFEQYF

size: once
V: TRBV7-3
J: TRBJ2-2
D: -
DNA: TGTGCCAGCAGCTGGGGAGCCGCGACTGCCGGGGAGCTGTTTTTT
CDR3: CASSWGAATAGELFF

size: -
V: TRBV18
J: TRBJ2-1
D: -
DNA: TGTGCCAGCTCACCAGTCAGGGATGAGCAGTTCTTC
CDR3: CASSPVRDEQFF

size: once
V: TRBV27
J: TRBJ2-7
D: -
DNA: TGTGCCAGCAGTTTTCGCTCACGCTCCTACGAGCAGTACTTC
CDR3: CASSFRSRSYEQYF

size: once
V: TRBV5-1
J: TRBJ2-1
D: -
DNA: TGCGCCAGCAGCTCTGGTAAGGGACTCACCCTCTACAATGAGCAGTTCTTC
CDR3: CASSSGKGLTLYNEQFF

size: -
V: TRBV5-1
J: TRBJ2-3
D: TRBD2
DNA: TGCGCCAGCAGCTTGGAAGGGACTAGCGGGAGAGATACGCAGTATTTT
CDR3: CASSLEGTSGRDTQYF

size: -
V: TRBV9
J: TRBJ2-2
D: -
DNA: TGTGCCAGCAGCGTCCCCGGGGAGCTGTTTTTT
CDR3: CASSVPGELFF

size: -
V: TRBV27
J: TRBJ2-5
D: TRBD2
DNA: TGTGCCAGCAGTTTATCGGTCGGGAGGGCGCAAGAGACCCAGTACTTC
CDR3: CASSLSVGRAQETQYF

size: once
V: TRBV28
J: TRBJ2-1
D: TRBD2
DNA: TGTGCCAGCAAGGGACTAGGAATTGGGGGTGAGCAGTTCTTC
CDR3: CASKGLGIGGEQFF

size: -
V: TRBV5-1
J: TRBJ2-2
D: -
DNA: TGCGCCAGCAGCTCAGCCCCAGGGAACACCGGGGAGCTGTTTTTT
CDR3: CASSSAPGNTGELFF

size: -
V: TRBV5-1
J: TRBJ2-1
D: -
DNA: TGCGCCAGCAGCCCCCGGGCCCTCGACGGCTACAATGAGCAGTTCTTC
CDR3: CASSPRALDGYNEQFF

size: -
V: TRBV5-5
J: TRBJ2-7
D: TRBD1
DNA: TGTGCCAGCAGCGCCGGGACAGGGGGAACCTACGAGCAGTACTTC
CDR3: CASSAGTGGTYEQYF